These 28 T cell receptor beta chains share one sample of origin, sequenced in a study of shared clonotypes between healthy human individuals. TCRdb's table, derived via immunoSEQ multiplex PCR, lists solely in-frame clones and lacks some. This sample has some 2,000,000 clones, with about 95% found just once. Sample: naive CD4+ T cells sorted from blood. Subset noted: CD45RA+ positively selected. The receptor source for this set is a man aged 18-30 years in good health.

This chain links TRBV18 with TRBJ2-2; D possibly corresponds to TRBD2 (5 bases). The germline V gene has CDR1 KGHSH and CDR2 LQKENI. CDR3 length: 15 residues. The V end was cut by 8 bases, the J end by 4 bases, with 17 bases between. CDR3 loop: CASTDWTSSTGELFF. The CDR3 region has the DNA TGTGCCAGCACGGACTGGACCTCGAGCACCGGGGAGCTGTTTTTT.

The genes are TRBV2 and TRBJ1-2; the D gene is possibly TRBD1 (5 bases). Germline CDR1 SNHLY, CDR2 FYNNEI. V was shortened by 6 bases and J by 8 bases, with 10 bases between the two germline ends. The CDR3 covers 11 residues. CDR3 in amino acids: CASSGTEGYTF. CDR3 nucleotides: TGTGCCAGCAGCGGGACGGAGGGCTACACCTTC.

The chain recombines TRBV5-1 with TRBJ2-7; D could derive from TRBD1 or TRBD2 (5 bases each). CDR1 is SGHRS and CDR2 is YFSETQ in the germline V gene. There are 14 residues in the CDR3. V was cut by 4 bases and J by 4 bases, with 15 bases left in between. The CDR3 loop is CASSEGSGPYEQYF. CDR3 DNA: TGCGCCAGCAGCGAGGGGTCCGGGCCTTACGAGCAGTACTTC.

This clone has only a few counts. The DNA of the CDR3 is TGTGCCAGCAGCCCCCTGGGTGGGATCGATGAAAAACTGTTTTTT. Amino acid sequence: CASSPLGGIDEKLFF. The gene calls are TRBV6-1 and TRBJ1-4, with D hard to call. Germline V lookup: CDR1 MNHNS, CDR2 SASEGT. V lost 6 bases to trimming and J lost 6 bases, with 17 bases between them. The CDR3 runs to 15 residues.

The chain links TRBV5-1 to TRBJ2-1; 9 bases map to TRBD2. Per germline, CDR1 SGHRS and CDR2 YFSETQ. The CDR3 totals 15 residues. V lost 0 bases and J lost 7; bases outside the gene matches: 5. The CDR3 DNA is TGCGCCAGCAGCTTGGACGGGACTAGCAAAAATGAGCAGTTCTTC. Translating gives CASSLDGTSKNEQFF.

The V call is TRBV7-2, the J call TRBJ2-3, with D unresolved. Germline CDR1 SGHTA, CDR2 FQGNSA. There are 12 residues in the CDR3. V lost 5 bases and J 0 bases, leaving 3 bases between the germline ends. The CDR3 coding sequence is TGTGCCAGCAGCGCCAGCACAGATACGCAGTATTTT. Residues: CASSASTDTQYF.

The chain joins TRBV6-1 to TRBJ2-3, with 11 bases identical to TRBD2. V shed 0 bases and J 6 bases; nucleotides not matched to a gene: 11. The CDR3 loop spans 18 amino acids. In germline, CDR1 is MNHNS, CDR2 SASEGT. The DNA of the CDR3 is TGTGCCAGCAGTGAAGCCCAGCTAGCGGGGGGCCGGCGTGATACGCAGTATTTT. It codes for CASSEAQLAGGRRDTQYF.

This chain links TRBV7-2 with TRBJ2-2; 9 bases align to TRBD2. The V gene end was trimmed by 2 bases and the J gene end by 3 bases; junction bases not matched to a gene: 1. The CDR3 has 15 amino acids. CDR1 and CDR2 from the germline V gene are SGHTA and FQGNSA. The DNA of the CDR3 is TGTGCCAGCAGCTTAAGCGGGGGGTACACCGGGGAGCTGTTTTTT. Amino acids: CASSLSGGYTGELFF.

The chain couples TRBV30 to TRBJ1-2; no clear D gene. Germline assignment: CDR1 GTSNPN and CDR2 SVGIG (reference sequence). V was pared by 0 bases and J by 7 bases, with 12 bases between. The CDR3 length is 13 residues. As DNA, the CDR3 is TGTGCCTGGAGTGTAGTCCGGGCCGGTGGCTACACCTTC. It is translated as CAWSVVRAGGYTF. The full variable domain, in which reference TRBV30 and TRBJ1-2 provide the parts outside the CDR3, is SQTIHQWPATLVQPVGSPLSLECTVEGTSNPNLYWYRQAAGRGLQLLFYSVGIGQISSEVPQNLSASRPQDRQFILSSKKLLLSDSGFYLCAWSVVRAGGYTFGSGTRLTVV.

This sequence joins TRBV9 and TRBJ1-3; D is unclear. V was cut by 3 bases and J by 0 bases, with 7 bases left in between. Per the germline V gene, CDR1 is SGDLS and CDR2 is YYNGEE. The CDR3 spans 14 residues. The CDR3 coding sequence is TGTGCCAGCAGCGGAGGCTACTCTGGAAACACCATATATTTT. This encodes CASSGGYSGNTIYF.

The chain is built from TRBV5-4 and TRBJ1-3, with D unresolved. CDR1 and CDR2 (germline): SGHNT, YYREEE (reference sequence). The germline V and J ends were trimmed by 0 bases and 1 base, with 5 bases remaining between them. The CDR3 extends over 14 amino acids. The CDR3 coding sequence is TGTGCCAGCAGCTTGGGACATTCTGGAAACACCATATATTTT. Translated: CASSLGHSGNTIYF.

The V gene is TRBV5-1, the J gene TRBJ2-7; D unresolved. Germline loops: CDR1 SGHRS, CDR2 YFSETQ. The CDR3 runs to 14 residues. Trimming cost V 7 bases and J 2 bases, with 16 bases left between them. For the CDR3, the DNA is TGCGCCAGCGGTGAGTCAATCCCGCCCTACGAGCAGTACTTC. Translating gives CASGESIPPYEQYF.

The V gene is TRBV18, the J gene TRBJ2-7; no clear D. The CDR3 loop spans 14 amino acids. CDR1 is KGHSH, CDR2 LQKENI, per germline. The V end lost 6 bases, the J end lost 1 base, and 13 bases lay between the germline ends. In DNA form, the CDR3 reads TGTGCCAGCTCCCCCCGCGTATGGTCCTACGAGCAGTACTTC. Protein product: CASSPRVWSYEQYF.

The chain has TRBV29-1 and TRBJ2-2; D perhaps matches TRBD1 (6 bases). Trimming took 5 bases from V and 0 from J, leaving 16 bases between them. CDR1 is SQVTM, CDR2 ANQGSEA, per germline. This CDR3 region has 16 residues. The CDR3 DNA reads TGCAGCGTTTCCCGGGACACCTACCCGAACACCGGGGAGCTGTTTTTT. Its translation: CSVSRDTYPNTGELFF.

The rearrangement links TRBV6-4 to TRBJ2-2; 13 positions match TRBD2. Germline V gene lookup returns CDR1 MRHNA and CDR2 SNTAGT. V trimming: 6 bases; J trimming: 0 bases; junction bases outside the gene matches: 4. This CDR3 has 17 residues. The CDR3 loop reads CASRPLAGGPNTGELFF. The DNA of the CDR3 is TGTGCCAGCAGACCACTAGCGGGGGGGCCGAACACCGGGGAGCTGTTTTTT.

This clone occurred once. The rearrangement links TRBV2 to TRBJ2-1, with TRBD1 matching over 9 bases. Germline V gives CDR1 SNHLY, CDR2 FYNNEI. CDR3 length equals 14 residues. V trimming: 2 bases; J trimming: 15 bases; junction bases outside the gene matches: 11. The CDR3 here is CASSEYFPGTGTFF. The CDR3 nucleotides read TGTGCCAGCAGTGAATATTTCCCCGGGACAGGGACGTTCTTC.

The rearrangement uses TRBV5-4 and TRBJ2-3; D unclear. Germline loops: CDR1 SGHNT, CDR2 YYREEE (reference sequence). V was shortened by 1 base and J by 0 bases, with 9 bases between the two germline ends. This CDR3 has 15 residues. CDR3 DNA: TGTGCCAGCAGCTTGTCGGCGACGAGCACAGATACGCAGTATTTT. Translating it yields CASSLSATSTDTQYF.

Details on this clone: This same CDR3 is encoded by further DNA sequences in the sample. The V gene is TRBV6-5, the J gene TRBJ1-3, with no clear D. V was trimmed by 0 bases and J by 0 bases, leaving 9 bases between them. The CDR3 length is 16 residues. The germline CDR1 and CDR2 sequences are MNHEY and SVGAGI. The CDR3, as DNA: TGTGCCAGCAGTTACTCGAGACCCGACTCTGGAAACACCATATATTTT. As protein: CASSYSRPDSGNTIYF.

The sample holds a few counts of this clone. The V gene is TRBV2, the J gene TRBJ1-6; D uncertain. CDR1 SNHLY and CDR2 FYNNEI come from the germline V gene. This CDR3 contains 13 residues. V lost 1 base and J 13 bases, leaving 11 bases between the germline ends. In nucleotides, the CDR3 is TGTGCCAGCAGTGAAGGGACTCTCACCCCCCTCCACTTT. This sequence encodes CASSEGTLTPLHF.

For the CDR3, the DNA is TGCGCCAGCAGCGCCGAAGGATTAGCGGGGGACAAGAACACCGGGGAGCTGTTTTTT. It encodes CASSAEGLAGDKNTGELFF. The rearrangement uses TRBV10-1 and TRBJ2-2; 9 bases map to TRBD2. CDR1 is WNHNN, CDR2 SYGVQD, per germline (reference sequence). This CDR3 contains 19 residues. V shed 6 bases and J 1 base; nucleotides not matched to a gene: 15.

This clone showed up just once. The CDR3 DNA follows: TGTGCCAGCAGTTTAGCCCCCCCCGAGATTAAAAGCGTTCAGTACTTC. Encoded protein: CASSLAPPEIKSVQYF. The chain recombines TRBV27 with TRBJ2-4; no reliable D call. Germline CDR1 reads MNHEY; CDR2 reads SMNVEV (reference sequence). V was clipped by 2 bases and J by 11 bases, with 22 bases between them. This CDR3 has 16 residues.

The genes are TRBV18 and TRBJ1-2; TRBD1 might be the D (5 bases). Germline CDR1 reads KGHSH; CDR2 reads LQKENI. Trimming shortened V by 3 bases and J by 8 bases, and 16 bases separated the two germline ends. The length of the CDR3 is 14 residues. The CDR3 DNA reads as TGTGCCAGCTCACCCCTACCTCCGGGGGAGGGCTACACCTTC. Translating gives CASSPLPPGEGYTF.

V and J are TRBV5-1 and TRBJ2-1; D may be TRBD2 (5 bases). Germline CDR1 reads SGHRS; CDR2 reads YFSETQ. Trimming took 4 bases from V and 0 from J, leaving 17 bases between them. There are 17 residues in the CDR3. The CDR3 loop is CASSPTSVGSSYNEQFF. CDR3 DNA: TGCGCCAGCAGCCCCACAAGCGTGGGGAGCTCCTACAATGAGCAGTTCTTC.

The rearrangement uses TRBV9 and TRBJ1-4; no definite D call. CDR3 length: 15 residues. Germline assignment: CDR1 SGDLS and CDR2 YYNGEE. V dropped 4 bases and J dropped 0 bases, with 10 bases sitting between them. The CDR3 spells CASSSGFATNEKLFF. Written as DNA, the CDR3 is TGTGCCAGCAGCTCTGGGTTTGCAACTAATGAAAAACTGTTTTTT.

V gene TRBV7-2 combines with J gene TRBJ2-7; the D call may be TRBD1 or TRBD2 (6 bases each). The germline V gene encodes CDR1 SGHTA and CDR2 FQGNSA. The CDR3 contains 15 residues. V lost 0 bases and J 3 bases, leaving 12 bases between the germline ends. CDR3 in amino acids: CASSLAGGRIYEQYF. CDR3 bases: TGTGCCAGCAGCTTAGCGGGGGGCCGGATCTACGAGCAGTACTTC.

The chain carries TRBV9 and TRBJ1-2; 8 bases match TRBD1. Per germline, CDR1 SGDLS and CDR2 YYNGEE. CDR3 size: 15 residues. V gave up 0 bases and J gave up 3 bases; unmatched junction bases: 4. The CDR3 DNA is TGTGCCAGCAGCGTAGCCTCAGGGGGCGACTATGGCTACACCTTC. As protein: CASSVASGGDYGYTF.

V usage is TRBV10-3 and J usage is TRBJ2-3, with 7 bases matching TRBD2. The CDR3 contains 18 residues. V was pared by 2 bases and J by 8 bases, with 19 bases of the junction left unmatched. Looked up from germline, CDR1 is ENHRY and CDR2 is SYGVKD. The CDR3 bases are TGTGCCATCAGTGAGCCCGCGACTAGCCCTATACTTTCCGGTACGCAGTATTTT. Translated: CAISEPATSPILSGTQYF.

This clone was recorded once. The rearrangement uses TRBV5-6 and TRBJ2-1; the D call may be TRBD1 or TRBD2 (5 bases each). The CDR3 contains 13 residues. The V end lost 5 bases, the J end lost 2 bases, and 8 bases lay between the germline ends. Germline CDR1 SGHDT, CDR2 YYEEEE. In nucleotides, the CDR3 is TGTGCCAGCAGAGAGGGGCCCTACAATGAGCAGTTCTTC. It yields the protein CASREGPYNEQFF.